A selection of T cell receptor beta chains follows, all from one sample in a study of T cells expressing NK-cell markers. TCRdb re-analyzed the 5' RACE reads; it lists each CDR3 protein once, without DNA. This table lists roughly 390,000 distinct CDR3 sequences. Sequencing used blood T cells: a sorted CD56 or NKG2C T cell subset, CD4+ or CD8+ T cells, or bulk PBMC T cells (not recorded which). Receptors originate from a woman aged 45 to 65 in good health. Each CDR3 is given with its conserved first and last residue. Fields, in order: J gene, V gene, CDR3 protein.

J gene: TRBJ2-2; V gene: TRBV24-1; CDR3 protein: CATSDFSRPPGELFF
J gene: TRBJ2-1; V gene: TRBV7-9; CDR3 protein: CASSLEADYNEQFF
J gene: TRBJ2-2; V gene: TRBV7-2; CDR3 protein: CASSFLSPGELFF
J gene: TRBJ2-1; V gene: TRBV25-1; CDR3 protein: CASSGDTSGTRSYNEQFF
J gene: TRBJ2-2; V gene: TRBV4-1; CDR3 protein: CASSQGLRGRTGELFF
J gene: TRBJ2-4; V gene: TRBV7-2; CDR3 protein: CASSLELGRSGNIQYF
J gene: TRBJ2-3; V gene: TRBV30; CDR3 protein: CAWSVGAGNTDTQYF
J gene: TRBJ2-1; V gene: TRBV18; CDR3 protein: CASSPVGSSREQFF
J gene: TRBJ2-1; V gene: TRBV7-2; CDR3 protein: CASSRQGLAGETLEFF
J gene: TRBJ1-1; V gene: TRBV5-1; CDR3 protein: CASSGRKGKNTEAFF
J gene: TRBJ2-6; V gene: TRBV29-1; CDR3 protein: CSATGTSGFGANVLTF
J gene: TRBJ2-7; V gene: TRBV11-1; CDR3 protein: CASSVDRESYEQYF
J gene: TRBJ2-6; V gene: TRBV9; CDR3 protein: CASSESLGHQRSGANVLTF
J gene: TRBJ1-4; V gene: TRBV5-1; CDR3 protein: CASSSLKNRELFF
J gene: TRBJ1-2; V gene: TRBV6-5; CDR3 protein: CASSNPTGGGPSGYTF
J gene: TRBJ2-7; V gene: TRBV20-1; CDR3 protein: CSAFSGLGSSLEQYF
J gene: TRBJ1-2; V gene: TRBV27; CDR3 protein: CASSLSGYGYTF
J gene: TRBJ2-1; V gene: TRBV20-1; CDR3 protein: CSAPQLVGGHEQFF
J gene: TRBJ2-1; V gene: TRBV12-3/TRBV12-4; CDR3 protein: CASSQGGVINEQFF
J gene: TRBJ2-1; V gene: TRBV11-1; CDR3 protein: CASSRLGEGAWDNEQFF
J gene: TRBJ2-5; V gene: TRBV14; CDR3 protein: CASSQDVRVKETQYF
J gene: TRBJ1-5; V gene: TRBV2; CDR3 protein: CASRPTDDQPQHF
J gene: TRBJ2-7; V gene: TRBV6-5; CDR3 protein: CASRRDTYEQYF
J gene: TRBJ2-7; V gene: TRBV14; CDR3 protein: CASSQRTGNYEQYF
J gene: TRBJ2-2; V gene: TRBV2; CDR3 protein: CATSMGPTGELFF
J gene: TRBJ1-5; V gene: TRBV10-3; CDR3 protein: CAISEGQGDQPQHF
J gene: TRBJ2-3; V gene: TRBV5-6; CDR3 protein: CASSLSRDRDVPGYF
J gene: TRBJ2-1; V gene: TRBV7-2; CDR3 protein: CASSLAGLVSYNEQFF
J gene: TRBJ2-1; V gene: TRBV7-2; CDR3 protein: CASSLGMASGSAEQFF
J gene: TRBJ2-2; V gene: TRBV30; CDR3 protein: CAWMGGRDNTGELFF
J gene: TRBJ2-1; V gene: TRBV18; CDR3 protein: CASSPLAGRFNEQFF
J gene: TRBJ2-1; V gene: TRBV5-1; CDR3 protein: CASSPQLPGQGRWGNEQFF
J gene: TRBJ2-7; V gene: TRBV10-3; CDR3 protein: CATTDDGAYEQYF
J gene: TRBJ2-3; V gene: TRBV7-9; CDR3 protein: CASSLVISGLKSDTQYF
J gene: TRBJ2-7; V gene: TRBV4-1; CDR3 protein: CASSQRRTDSYEQYF
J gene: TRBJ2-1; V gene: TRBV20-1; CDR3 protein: CSARGTGGANEQFF
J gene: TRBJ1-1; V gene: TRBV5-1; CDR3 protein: CASSSNRVEAFF
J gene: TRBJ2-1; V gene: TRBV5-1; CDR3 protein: CASSEGSASYNEQFF
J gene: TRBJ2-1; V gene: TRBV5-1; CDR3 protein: CASSAVGRSYNEQFF
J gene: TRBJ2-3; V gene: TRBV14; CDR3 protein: CASSQGARDTDTQYF
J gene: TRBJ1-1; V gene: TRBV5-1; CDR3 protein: CASSSLMNTEAFF
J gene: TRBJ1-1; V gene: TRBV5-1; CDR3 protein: CASSSTQTNTEAFF
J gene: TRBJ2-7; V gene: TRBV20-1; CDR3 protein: CSARGGPGYEQYF
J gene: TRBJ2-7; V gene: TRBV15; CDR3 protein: CATTSTGNEQYF
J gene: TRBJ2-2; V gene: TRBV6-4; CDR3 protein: CASSEGLHTGELFF
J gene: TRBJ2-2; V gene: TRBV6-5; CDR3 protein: CASSYAASGNLAGELFF
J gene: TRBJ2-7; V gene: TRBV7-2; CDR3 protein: CASSLVTSGAYEQYF
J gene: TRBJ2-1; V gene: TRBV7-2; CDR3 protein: CASSYRGGDEQFF